This T cell receptor (beta chain) was profiled in a study of T cell changes during pregnancy in multiple sclerosis. The CDR3 covers 17 residues. Trimming removed 5 bases at V and 6 bases at J, with 22 bases between. Germline CDR1 and CDR2: SEHNR and FQNEAQ (reference sequence). Profiled with immunoSEQ multiplex PCR; TCRdb holds only in-frame clones, not every one. Of about 88,000 clones in the sample, under 95% were seen once. The TCR sequence derives from a female donor with multiple sclerosis, enrolled in a pregnancy study. V is TRBV7-9 and J is TRBJ2-2; D remains unclear. The source was peripheral blood, collected in the first trimester of pregnancy. CDR3 in DNA: TGTGCCAGCAGCGTCCGAGAGTTGCCCTTTGAGGCCGGGGAGCTGTTTTTT. Protein sequence: CASSVRELPFEAGELFF.